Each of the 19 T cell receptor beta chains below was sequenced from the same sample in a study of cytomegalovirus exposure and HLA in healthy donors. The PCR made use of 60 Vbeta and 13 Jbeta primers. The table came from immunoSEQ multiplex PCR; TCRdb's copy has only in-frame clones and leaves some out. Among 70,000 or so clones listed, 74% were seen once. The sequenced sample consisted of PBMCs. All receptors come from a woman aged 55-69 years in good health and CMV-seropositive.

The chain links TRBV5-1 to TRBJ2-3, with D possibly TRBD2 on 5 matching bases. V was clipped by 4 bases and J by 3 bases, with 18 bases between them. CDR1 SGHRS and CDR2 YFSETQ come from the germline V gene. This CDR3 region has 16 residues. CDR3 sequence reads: CASSLPSQLETDTQYF. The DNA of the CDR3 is TGCGCCAGCAGCCTCCCATCCCAACTAGAAACAGATACGCAGTATTTT.

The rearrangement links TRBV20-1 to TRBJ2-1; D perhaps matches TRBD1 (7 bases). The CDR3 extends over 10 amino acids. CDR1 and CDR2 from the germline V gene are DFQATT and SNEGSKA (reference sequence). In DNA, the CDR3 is TGCAGAGCAGGGGGGAATGAGCAGTTCTTC. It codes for CRAGGNEQFF.

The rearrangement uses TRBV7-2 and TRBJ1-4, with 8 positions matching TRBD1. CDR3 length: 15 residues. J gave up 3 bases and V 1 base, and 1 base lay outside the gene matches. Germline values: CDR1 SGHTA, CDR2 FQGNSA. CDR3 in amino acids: CASSLGGQANEKLFF. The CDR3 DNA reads TGTGCCAGCAGCTTAGGGGGACAGGCTAATGAAAAACTGTTTTTT.

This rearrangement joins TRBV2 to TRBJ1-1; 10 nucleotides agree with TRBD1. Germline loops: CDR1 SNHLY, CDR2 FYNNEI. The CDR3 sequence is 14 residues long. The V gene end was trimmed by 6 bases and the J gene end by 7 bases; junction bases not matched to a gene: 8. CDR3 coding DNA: TGTGCCAGCAGCCTGGACAGGGGGTATAGTGAAGCTTTCTTT. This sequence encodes CASSLDRGYSEAFF.

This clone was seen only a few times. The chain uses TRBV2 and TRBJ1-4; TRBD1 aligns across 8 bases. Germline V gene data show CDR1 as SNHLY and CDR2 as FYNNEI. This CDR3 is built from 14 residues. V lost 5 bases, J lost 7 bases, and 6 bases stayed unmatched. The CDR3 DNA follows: TGTGCCAGCAGTAAACAGGGGGGTGGTGAAAAACTGTTTTTT. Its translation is CASSKQGGGEKLFF.

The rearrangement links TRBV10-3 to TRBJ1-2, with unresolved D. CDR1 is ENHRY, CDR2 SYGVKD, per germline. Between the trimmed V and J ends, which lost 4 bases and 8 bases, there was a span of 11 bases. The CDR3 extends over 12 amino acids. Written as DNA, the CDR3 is TGTGCCATCAGTGTAAACTATGAGGGCTACACCTTC. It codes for CAISVNYEGYTF.

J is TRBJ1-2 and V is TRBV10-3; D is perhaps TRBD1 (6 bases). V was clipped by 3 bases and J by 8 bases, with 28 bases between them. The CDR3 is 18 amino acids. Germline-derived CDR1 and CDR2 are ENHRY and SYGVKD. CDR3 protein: CAISEGGDAGPVVGGYTF. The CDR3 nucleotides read TGTGCCATCAGTGAAGGGGGGGACGCAGGCCCCGTGGTAGGCGGCTACACCTTC.

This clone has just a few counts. CDR3: CASSHRATGTNEKLFF. The CDR3 bases are TGCGCCAGCAGCCACCGCGCGACTGGGACTAATGAAAAACTGTTTTTT. The chain uses TRBV4-1 and TRBJ1-4; D unresolved. This CDR3 is built from 16 residues. The germline V gene has CDR1 MGHRA and CDR2 YSYEKL. V lost 3 bases and J lost 2, with 13 bases in between.

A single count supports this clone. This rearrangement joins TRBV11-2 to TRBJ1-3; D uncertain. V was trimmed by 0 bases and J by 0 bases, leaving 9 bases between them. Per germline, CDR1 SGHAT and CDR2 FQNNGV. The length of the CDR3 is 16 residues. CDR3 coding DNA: TGTGCCAGCAGCTTAGAACCCTCAGTCTCTGGAAACACCATATATTTT. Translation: CASSLEPSVSGNTIYF. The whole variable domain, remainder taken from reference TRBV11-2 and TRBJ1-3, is EAGVAQSPRYKIIEKRQSVAFWCNPISGHATLYWYQQILGQGPKLLIQFQNNGVVDDSQLPKDRFSAERLKGVDSTLKIQPAKLEDSAVYLCASSLEPSVSGNTIYFGEGSWLTVV.

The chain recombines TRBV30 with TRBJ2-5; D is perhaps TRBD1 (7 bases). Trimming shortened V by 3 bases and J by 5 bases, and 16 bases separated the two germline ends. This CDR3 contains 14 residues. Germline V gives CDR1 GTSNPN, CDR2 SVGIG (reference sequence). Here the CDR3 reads CAWRPGGSLETQYF. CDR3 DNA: TGTGCCTGGAGGCCAGGGGGGTCCTTGGAGACCCAGTACTTC.

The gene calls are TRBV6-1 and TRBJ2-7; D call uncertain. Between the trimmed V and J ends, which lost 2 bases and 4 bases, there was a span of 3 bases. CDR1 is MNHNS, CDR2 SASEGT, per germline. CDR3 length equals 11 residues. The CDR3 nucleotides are TGTGCCAGCAGTGAACCTTACGAGCAGTACTTC. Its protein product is CASSEPYEQYF.

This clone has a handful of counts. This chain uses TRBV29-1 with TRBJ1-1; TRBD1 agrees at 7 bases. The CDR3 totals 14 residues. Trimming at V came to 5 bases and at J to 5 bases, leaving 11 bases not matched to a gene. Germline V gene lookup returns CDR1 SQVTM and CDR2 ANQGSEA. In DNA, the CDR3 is TGCAGCGTTTGGGACAGCACGGGAGGGACTGAAGCTTTCTTT. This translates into CSVWDSTGGTEAFF.

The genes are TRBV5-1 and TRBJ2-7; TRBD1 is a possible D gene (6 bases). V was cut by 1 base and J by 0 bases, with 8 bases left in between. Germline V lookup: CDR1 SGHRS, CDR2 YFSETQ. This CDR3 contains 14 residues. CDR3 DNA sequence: TGCGCCAGCAGCTTGAAGGGGGACTCCTACGAGCAGTACTTC. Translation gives CASSLKGDSYEQYF.

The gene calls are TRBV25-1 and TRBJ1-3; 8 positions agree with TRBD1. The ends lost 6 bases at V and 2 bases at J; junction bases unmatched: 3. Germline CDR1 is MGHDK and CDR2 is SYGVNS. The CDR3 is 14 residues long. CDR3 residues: CASSLDRAGNTIYF. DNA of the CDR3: TGTGCCAGCAGCCTGGACAGGGCTGGAAACACCATATATTTT.

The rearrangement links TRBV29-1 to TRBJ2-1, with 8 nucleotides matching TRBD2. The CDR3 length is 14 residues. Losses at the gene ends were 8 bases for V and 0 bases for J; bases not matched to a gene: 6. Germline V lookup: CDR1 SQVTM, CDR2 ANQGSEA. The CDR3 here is CSTASGGSYNEQFF. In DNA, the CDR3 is TGCAGCACCGCCAGCGGGGGCTCCTACAATGAGCAGTTCTTC.

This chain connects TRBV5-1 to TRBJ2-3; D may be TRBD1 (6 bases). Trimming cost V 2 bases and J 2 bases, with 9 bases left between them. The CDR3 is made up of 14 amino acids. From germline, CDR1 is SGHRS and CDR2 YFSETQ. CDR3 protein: CASSFRDNTDTQYF. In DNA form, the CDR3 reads TGCGCCAGCAGCTTCCGGGACAACACAGATACGCAGTATTTT.

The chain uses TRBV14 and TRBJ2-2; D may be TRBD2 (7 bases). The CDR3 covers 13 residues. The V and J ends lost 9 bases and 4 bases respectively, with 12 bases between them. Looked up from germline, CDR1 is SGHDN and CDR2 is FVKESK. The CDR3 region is CASRGARTGELFF. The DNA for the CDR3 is TGTGCCAGTCGGGGGGCGCGCACCGGGGAGCTGTTTTTT.

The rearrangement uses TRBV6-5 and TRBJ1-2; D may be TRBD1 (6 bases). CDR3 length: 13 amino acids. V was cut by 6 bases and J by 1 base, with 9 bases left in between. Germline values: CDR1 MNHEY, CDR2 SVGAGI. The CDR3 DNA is TGTGCCAGCAGAACGGACAGTAACTATGGCTACACCTTC. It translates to CASRTDSNYGYTF.

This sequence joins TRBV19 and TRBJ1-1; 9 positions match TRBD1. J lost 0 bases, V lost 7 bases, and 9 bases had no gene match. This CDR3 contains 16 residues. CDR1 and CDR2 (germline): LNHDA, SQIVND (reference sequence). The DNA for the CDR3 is TGTGCCAGTACCATAACAGGGGGCGCCATGAACACTGAAGCTTTCTTT. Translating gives CASTITGGAMNTEAFF.